This T cell receptor beta chain came from a study of blood T cell repertoires in COVID-19. Overall study: Italy, Spain and the United States were the sources of the convalescent and acute COVID-19 samples. In each case, the material was cDNA or gDNA derived from T cells, B-cell-depleted T cells, or PBMCs.

V shed 0 bases and J shed 4 bases, with 13 bases lying between them. CDR3 length: 16 residues. CDR1 is SGHAT and CDR2 is FQNNGV in the germline V gene. Methods used by the authors: It was from reference gene primer amplification that nucleated cell counts were estimated. TCRdb keeps only in-frame clones here, not all; method: immunoSEQ multiplex PCR. That table is the source of V, J and clone size, and D and trimming were worked out from the DNA. The sample has about 200,000 clones, roughly 81% seen once. Sequencing input: peripheral blood. V is TRBV11-2 and J is TRBJ2-1, with a tentative D call TRBD1 (6 bases). This TCR was recovered from a woman older than 75 with acute or convalescent COVID-19. DNA for the CDR3: TGTGCCAGCAGCTTAGATCCACGACAGGAATACAATGAGCAGTTCTTC. This translates into CASSLDPRQEYNEQFF.